These 26 T cell receptor beta chains originate from one sample sequenced in a study of blood T cells in healthy people across ages. It was with a sample-barcoded 5' primer and a J-beta primer mix that a second PCR of roughly 7 to 12 cycles was run. TCRdb re-analysed the 5' RACE reads in MiXCR, keeping a single row per CDR3 protein. There are about 1.1 million distinct CDR3 sequences in the sample; around two fifths occur only once, and over 10% lies in the top ten. Sequenced material: blood. These receptors originate from a man between 18 and 29 years old in good health.

This clonotype was recorded many times. The CDR3 region has the DNA TGTGCCAGTGGACAGGGGTTTACAGATACGCAGTATTTT. This sequence encodes CASGQGFTDTQYF. The rearrangement joins TRBV7-8 to TRBJ2-3; the match to TRBD1 covers 9 bases. J lost 3 bases, V lost 9 bases, and 4 bases had no gene match. Per germline, CDR1 SGHVS and CDR2 FQNEAQ. The CDR3 length is 13 residues.

This clonotype was seen a handful of times. This chain connects TRBV28 to TRBJ2-7; TRBD1 matches at 8 bases. This CDR3 has 12 amino acids. Per germline, CDR1 MDHEN and CDR2 SYDVKM. V dropped 7 bases and J dropped 3; count of bases not matched to a gene: 2. Here the CDR3 reads CASNTGGYEQYF. DNA of the CDR3: TGTGCCAGCAATACAGGGGGCTACGAGCAGTACTTC.

This clonotype was detected many times. This chain joins TRBV29-1 and TRBJ2-1; D is undetermined. CDR1 is SQVTM, CDR2 ANQGSEA, per germline. V was cut by 3 bases and J by 8 bases, with 5 bases left in between. This CDR3 region has 10 residues. This CDR3 is CSVEAYEQFF. CDR3 nucleotide sequence: TGCAGCGTTGAGGCGTATGAGCAGTTCTTC.

This chain connects TRBV24-1 to TRBJ1-2, with unresolved D. The germline V gene has CDR1 KGHDR and CDR2 SFDVKD. V lost 4 bases to trimming and J lost 0 bases, with 5 bases between them. This CDR3 has 13 amino acids. As DNA, the CDR3 is TGTGCCACCAGTGACGAGACTAACTATGGCTACACCTTC. Translating it yields CATSDETNYGYTF.

This clonotype came up once. The gene calls are TRBV20-1 and TRBJ1-4; maybe TRBD1 (6 bases). The CDR3 is 14 amino acids. Trimming pared 5 bases from V and 8 bases from J, leaving 18 bases between. Germline V gene lookup returns CDR1 DFQATT and CDR2 SNEGSKA (reference sequence). DNA for the CDR3: TGCAGTGCTCCTTACAGGGATGTAGAGGAAAAACTGTTTTTT. Amino acid sequence: CSAPYRDVEEKLFF.

With regard to this clonotype: The junction differs from germline at one of its ends, possibly a read error. The chain employs TRBV7-2 and TRBJ2-1, with unresolved D. Germline V gene lookup returns CDR1 SGHTA and CDR2 FQGNSA. The CDR3 sequence is 12 residues long. The CDR3 DNA follows: TGTGCCCGCAGCTTAGGGTTGAATGAGCAGTTCTTC. This gives the protein CARSLGLNEQFF.

This chain connects TRBV5-1 to TRBJ1-4; 10 bases are shared with TRBD1. Trimming took 4 bases from V and 6 from J; bases not matched to a gene: 9. This CDR3 has 16 amino acids. CDR1 SGHRS and CDR2 YFSETQ come from the germline V gene. The CDR3 here is CASSNGTGEGDEKLFF. The CDR3 coding sequence is TGCGCCAGCAGCAATGGGACAGGGGAGGGGGATGAAAAACTGTTTTTT.

The rearrangement joins TRBV7-2 to TRBJ2-3; 7 bases align to TRBD2. There are 14 residues in the CDR3. CDR1 is SGHTA, CDR2 FQGNSA, per germline. The V and J ends lost 1 base and 5 bases, in that order; junction bases with no gene match: 3. CDR3 sequence reads: CASSLDWTRDTQYF. The CDR3 DNA reads TGTGCCAGCAGCTTAGACTGGACTAGAGATACGCAGTATTTT.

The V call is TRBV3-1, the J call TRBJ1-1; perhaps TRBD1 as D (6 bases). The CDR3 length is 14 residues. The germline V and J ends were trimmed by 1 base and 6 bases, with 12 bases remaining between them. Germline CDR1 and CDR2: LGHDT and YNNKEL (reference sequence). The CDR3 spells CASSQANRVSEAFF. The CDR3 nucleotides read TGTGCCAGCAGCCAAGCTAACAGGGTCTCTGAAGCTTTCTTT.

This clonotype was found a few times. V usage is TRBV20-1 and J usage is TRBJ2-3; unclear D gene. Per germline, CDR1 DFQATT and CDR2 SNEGSKA (reference sequence). The CDR3 totals 14 residues. CDR3 amino acids: CTTPPASGPDTQYF. For the CDR3, the DNA is TGCACCACTCCCCCGGCATCGGGCCCAGATACGCAGTATTTT.

This chain uses TRBV27 with TRBJ2-1; TRBD2 matches at 9 bases. With V trimmed by 3 bases and J by 6 bases, 3 bases remained unmatched. CDR1 MNHEY and CDR2 SMNVEV come from the germline V gene (reference sequence). The CDR3 extends over 14 amino acids. Here the CDR3 reads CASSFPGLANEQFF. DNA for the CDR3: TGTGCCAGCAGTTTTCCGGGACTAGCCAATGAGCAGTTCTTC.

Details on this clonotype: One end of the junction does not line up with germline, which may come from a read error. The chain employs TRBV5-1 and TRBJ2-3; 8 bases are shared with TRBD2. The CDR3 is made up of 16 amino acids. Germline-derived CDR1 and CDR2 are SGHRS and YFSETQ. The CDR3 spells CASSAGLAPSTDSQYF. The CDR3 DNA is TGCGCCAGCAGCGCAGGACTAGCTCCTAGCACAGATTCGCAGTATTTT.

About this clonotype: One base away lies a much larger clone, so this may be a sequencing read error. The CDR3 spells CASSPPGGSYNKQFF. Written as DNA, the CDR3 is TGTGCCAGTAGCCCCCCGGGGGGCTCCTACAATAAGCAGTTCTTC. V usage is TRBV19 and J usage is TRBJ2-1; tentative D call: TRBD2 (7 bases). Germline V lookup: CDR1 LNHDA, CDR2 SQIVND (reference sequence). This CDR3 has 15 amino acids.

This clonotype was detected only a few times. The chain's CDR3 is CASSQEFAQETQYF. CDR3 nucleotide sequence: TGTGCCAGCAGCCAAGAGTTCGCTCAAGAGACCCAGTACTTC. The chain carries TRBV7-2 and TRBJ2-5; no definite D call. Trimming took off 5 bases at V and 2 bases at J, with 12 bases between the two ends. The germline gives CDR1 SGHTA, CDR2 FQGNSA. The CDR3 is 14 residues long.

This chain links TRBV7-8 with TRBJ2-1; D is possibly TRBD2 (5 bases). Germline CDR1 SGHVS, CDR2 FQNEAQ. The CDR3 spans 15 residues. V lost 4 bases, J lost 3 bases, and 13 bases lay in between. The CDR3 sequence: CASSSAGVLYNEQFF. CDR3 in DNA: TGTGCCAGCAGCTCCGCCGGGGTCCTCTACAATGAGCAGTTCTTC.

This clonotype showed up just a few times. The genes are TRBV9 and TRBJ2-5; D is undetermined. Germline CDR1 SGDLS, CDR2 YYNGEE. Trimming stripped 7 bases from V and 5 bases from J, with 15 bases between. This CDR3 is 13 amino acids long. CDR3 nucleotide sequence: TGTGCCAGCGGGCCGGGCGAATCGGAGACCCAGTACTTC. This translates into CASGPGESETQYF.

The chain uses TRBV5-6 and TRBJ2-4, with 7 bases that match TRBD1. Germline V gene data show CDR1 as SGHDT and CDR2 as YYEEEE. This CDR3 spans 15 amino acids. J lost 13 bases, V lost 3 bases, and 16 bases had no gene match. CDR3 loop: CASSSRDRIYNEQYF. The CDR3 region has the DNA TGTGCCAGCAGCTCCCGGGACAGAATATACAATGAGCAGTACTTC.

The CDR3 DNA is TGCAGTGCTACGCGGGGGACTAGCGGGGTAAATGAGCAGTACTTC. This gives the protein CSATRGTSGVNEQYF. The chain carries TRBV20-1 and TRBJ2-7; 13 positions match TRBD2. Per the germline V gene, CDR1 is DFQATT and CDR2 is SNEGSKA (reference sequence). Trimming at V came to 4 bases and at J to 7 bases, leaving 10 bases not matched to a gene. This CDR3 comprises 15 residues.

With regard to this clonotype: At one boundary the junction diverges from the germline segment, which might be a read error. V is TRBV9 and J is TRBJ2-2, with unresolved D. CDR1 SGDLS and CDR2 YYNGEE come from the germline V gene. The CDR3 covers 15 residues. The CDR3 protein is CDSSVGPALTGELFF. For the CDR3, the DNA is TGTGACAGCAGCGTAGGTCCAGCGCTAACCGGGGAGCTGTTTTTT.

This clonotype appeared a few times. J is TRBJ2-7 and V is TRBV20-1; weak D call: TRBD2 (5 bases). Germline V CDR1 and CDR2: DFQATT, SNEGSKA (reference sequence). V dropped 3 bases and J dropped 2 bases, with 14 bases sitting between them. The CDR3 loop spans 14 amino acids. The CDR3 sequence: CSASPRAETYEQYF. The CDR3, as DNA: TGCAGTGCTAGCCCGCGGGCAGAGACCTACGAGCAGTACTTC.

The chain is built from TRBV20-1 and TRBJ2-2; possibly TRBD1 or TRBD2 for D (6 bases each). V lost 2 bases to trimming and J lost 6 bases, with 13 bases between them. Germline CDR1 is DFQATT and CDR2 is SNEGSKA (reference sequence). CDR3 size: 14 residues. CDR3: CSARSGGLSGELFF. CDR3 DNA sequence: TGCAGTGCTAGAAGTGGGGGGCTATCCGGGGAGCTGTTTTTT.

V gene TRBV7-9 combines with J gene TRBJ2-1; the match to TRBD1 covers 9 bases. V lost 5 bases to trimming and J lost 6 bases; unmatched junction nucleotides: 11. The CDR3 contains 16 residues. Germline V gene lookup returns CDR1 SEHNR and CDR2 FQNEAQ (reference sequence). CDR3 sequence (DNA): TGTGCCAGCAGCCATCCGGGGACAGGGTCCCCCAATGAGCAGTTCTTC. Its translation is CASSHPGTGSPNEQFF.

The chain has TRBV6-1 and TRBJ2-2, with D maybe TRBD2 (5 bases). V shed 0 bases and J shed 2 bases, with 16 bases lying between them. The CDR3 contains 18 residues. CDR1 is MNHNS and CDR2 is SASEGT in the germline V gene. The DNA of the CDR3 is TGTGCCAGCAGTGAAGCAAGCGGAGGACCCCTAAACACCGGGGAGCTGTTTTTT. Its translation: CASSEASGGPLNTGELFF.

This clonotype was found a few times. The chain links TRBV18 to TRBJ1-5; D is possibly TRBD1 (5 bases). The ends were cut back, 6 bases at V and 5 bases at J, with 17 bases in the middle. CDR3 length: 15 amino acids. CDR1 KGHSH and CDR2 LQKENI come from the germline V gene. The CDR3 coding sequence is TGTGCCAGCTCGGCCAGCCCCGCCAGGGATCAGCCCCAGCATTTT. As protein: CASSASPARDQPQHF.

This clonotype has just a few counts. The chain couples TRBV7-6 to TRBJ1-1; D perhaps matches TRBD1 (6 bases). The CDR3 spans 16 residues. Trimming stripped 0 bases from V and 7 bases from J, with 18 bases between. Germline loops: CDR1 SGHVS, CDR2 FNYEAQ. The CDR3 DNA follows: TGTGCCAGCAGCTTAGCTGTGGGGGGTAGGGGGGATGAAGCTTTCTTT. Translation: CASSLAVGGRGDEAFF.

The rearrangement links TRBV6-5 to TRBJ2-5, with 7 bases matching TRBD1. V shed 5 bases, J shed 4 bases, and the junction held 10 bases outside the gene matches. Germline CDR1 reads MNHEY; CDR2 reads SVGAGI. The length of the CDR3 is 15 residues. CDR3 sequence: CASSRGRGLIETQYF. The CDR3 nucleotides are TGTGCCAGCAGTCGGGGTAGGGGGCTGATAGAGACCCAGTACTTC.